The clone carrying this T cell receptor (beta chain) was found a few times. Unique molecular identifiers were present on cDNA, and template switching added a universal primer site. MiXCR, run by TCRdb on the 5' RACE reads, gives a single entry per CDR3 protein. Altogether around 1.7 million distinct CDR3 sequences are present, less than 40% being singletons, with the ten largest covering around 0.25%. The V gene's germline CDR1 is MNHNS and CDR2 SASEGT. Trimming removed 3 bases from V and 3 bases from J, with 12 bases in between. The CDR3 is 16 amino acids. This sample is drawn from a study of identical twins.

This TCR came from a newborn girl in good health. The chain joins TRBV6-1 to TRBJ1-6, with D possibly matching TRBD1 (6 bases). Material: cord blood. CDR3 coding DNA: TGTGCCAGCAGTGACGGCAGGGGAGGCTATAATTCACCCCTCCACTTT. Translated: CASSDGRGGYNSPLHF.